Following are 31 T cell receptor beta chains from one sample sequenced in a study of T cell responses to AZD1222 COVID-19 vaccine. Some clones are missing from TCRdb's copy, which holds only in-frame ones; the method was immunoSEQ multiplex PCR. The profile shows 85,000 to 100,000 clones, 85% to 90% of them singletons. Here the sequenced sample was peripheral blood, taken on day 0 of AZD1222 vaccination. The receptors come from an adult in good health.

The chain links TRBV2 to TRBJ1-2; possibly TRBD1 for D (6 bases). The CDR3 sequence is 15 residues long. Germline CDR1 SNHLY, CDR2 FYNNEI. The ends were cut back, 7 bases at V and 4 bases at J, with 19 bases in the middle. In DNA form, the CDR3 reads TGTGCCAGCATGGACCGAGGGGGAGGGGCCTATGGCTACACCTTC. Residues: CASMDRGGGAYGYTF. The full variable domain, with the rest looked up from reference TRBV2 and TRBJ1-2, is EPEVTQTPSHQVTQMGQEVILRCVPISNHLYFYWYRQILGQKVEFLVSFYNNEISEKSEIFDDQFSVERPDGSNFTLKIRSTKLEDSAMYFCASMDRGGGAYGYTFGSGTRLTVV.

V usage is TRBV7-9 and J usage is TRBJ1-2, with a tentative D call TRBD1 (5 bases). This CDR3 has 16 amino acids. Germline CDR1 is SEHNR and CDR2 is FQNEAQ (reference sequence). V lost 1 base and J 4 bases, leaving 16 bases between the germline ends. The CDR3 DNA follows: TGTGCCAGCAGCTTAGAAGGGGCGCTCCCGTCCTATGGCTACACCTTC. Translated: CASSLEGALPSYGYTF.

The rearrangement links TRBV6-5 to TRBJ1-2; D perhaps matches TRBD1 (5 bases). The V end lost 6 bases, the J end lost 3 bases, and 11 bases lay between the germline ends. CDR3 length: 13 residues. Germline CDR1 reads MNHEY; CDR2 reads SVGAGI. CDR3 region: CASRGGVHYGYTF. Here the CDR3 DNA reads TGTGCCAGCAGGGGGGGGGTCCACTATGGCTACACCTTC.

The chain employs TRBV18 and TRBJ1-1; the match to TRBD1 covers 7 bases. With V trimmed by 6 bases and J by 5 bases, 6 bases remained unmatched. Germline V gene lookup returns CDR1 KGHSH and CDR2 LQKENI. The CDR3 is 13 residues long. CDR3 sequence: CASSQGGRTEAFF. The CDR3 DNA sequence: TGTGCCAGCTCGCAAGGGGGCAGAACTGAAGCTTTCTTT.

The chain uses TRBV3-1 (or the pseudogene TRBV3-2) and TRBJ2-1; D gene uncertain. The ends were cut back, 4 bases at V and 5 bases at J, with 6 bases in the middle. Per germline, CDR1 LGHDT and CDR2 YNNKEL (reference sequence). CDR3 length: 12 residues. The CDR3 here is CASSLNHNEQFF. The CDR3 DNA reads as TGTGCCAGCAGCCTCAACCACAATGAGCAGTTCTTC.

V usage is TRBV7-9 and J usage is TRBJ1-5, with a weak D call TRBD1 (6 bases). Germline V gene sequence: CDR1 SEHNR, CDR2 FQNEAQ (reference sequence). The length of the CDR3 is 14 residues. V lost 6 bases and J lost 1, with 10 bases in between. Here the CDR3 reads CASREDSSNQPQHF. The CDR3, as DNA: TGTGCCAGCAGAGAGGACAGCAGCAATCAGCCCCAGCATTTT.

V usage is TRBV9 and J usage is TRBJ2-2; D is possibly TRBD1 (5 bases). V lost 1 base and J 1 base, leaving 11 bases between the germline ends. CDR1 and CDR2 (germline): SGDLS, YYNGEE. This CDR3 has 16 residues. The CDR3 spells CASSVSGAVNTGELFF. DNA of the CDR3: TGTGCCAGCAGCGTAAGTGGGGCAGTGAACACCGGGGAGCTGTTTTTT.

This sequence joins TRBV19 and TRBJ2-2, with 13 bases fitting TRBD2. The junction had 7 bases not matched to a gene; V was cut back by 5 bases and J by 4 bases. The CDR3 length is 17 residues. In germline, CDR1 is LNHDA, CDR2 SQIVND (reference sequence). In DNA form, the CDR3 reads TGTGCCAGTAGTTCGACTAGCGGGGGGTGGGCCACCGGGGAGCTGTTTTTT. Translating gives CASSSTSGGWATGELFF.

This clone was detected a few times. The same CDR3 can be traced to other DNA sequences in this sample. This chain connects TRBV18 to TRBJ1-1; 7 bases fit TRBD1. The V and J ends lost 1 base and 1 base, in that order; junction bases with no gene match: 0. The CDR3 runs to 14 residues. Germline V gene lookup returns CDR1 KGHSH and CDR2 LQKENI. In nucleotides, the CDR3 is TGTGCCAGCTCACCACAGGGGGCGAACACTGAAGCTTTCTTT. Translated, it gives CASSPQGANTEAFF.

The chain couples TRBV11-2 to TRBJ2-5; D is perhaps TRBD1 (6 bases). Germline V CDR1 and CDR2: SGHAT, FQNNGV. The CDR3 spans 13 residues. V was trimmed by 6 bases and J by 0 bases, leaving 8 bases between them. The CDR3 region is CASRQGYQETQYF. The CDR3 bases are TGTGCCAGCAGGCAGGGGTACCAAGAGACCCAGTACTTC. Combining the CDR3 with reference TRBV11-2 and TRBJ2-5 gives the whole variable domain EAGVAQSPRYKIIEKRQSVAFWCNPISGHATLYWYQQILGQGPKLLIQFQNNGVVDDSQLPKDRFSAERLKGVDSTLKIQPAKLEDSAVYLCASRQGYQETQYFGPGTRLLVL.

The chain recombines TRBV5-6 with TRBJ2-7; D is perhaps TRBD1 (6 bases). V gave up 0 bases and J gave up 5 bases, with 12 bases separating them. The CDR3 totals 14 residues. The V gene's germline CDR1 is SGHDT and CDR2 YYEEEE. The CDR3 sequence is CASSLAHRAHEQYF. The CDR3, as DNA: TGTGCCAGCAGCTTGGCCCACAGGGCGCACGAGCAGTACTTC.

The sample holds one count of this clone. The rearrangement links TRBV5-1 to TRBJ2-7; D is undetermined. The CDR3 is 13 residues long. CDR1 and CDR2 from the germline V gene are SGHRS and YFSETQ. Trimming took 5 bases from V and 5 from J, leaving 14 bases between them. The CDR3: CASRLRVWDEQYF. CDR3 DNA: TGCGCCAGCAGACTCCGGGTGTGGGACGAGCAGTACTTC.

This chain links TRBV7-9 with TRBJ2-7; 9 positions match TRBD2. Trimming at V came to 1 base and at J to 6 bases, leaving 1 base not matched to a gene. This CDR3 has 13 residues. Germline-derived CDR1 and CDR2 are SEHNR and FQNEAQ (reference sequence). CDR3 sequence (DNA): TGTGCCAGCAGCTTAGGGGGACTAGCCGAGCAGTACTTC. As protein: CASSLGGLAEQYF. The variable domain in full, with the rest retrieved from reference TRBV7-9 and TRBJ2-7, is DTGVSQNPRHKITKRGQNVTFRCDPISEHNRLYWYRQTLGQGPEFLTYFQNEAQLEKSRLLSDRFSAERPKGSFSTLEIQRTEQGDSAMYLCASSLGGLAEQYFGPGTRLTVT.

The J gene is TRBJ2-1, the V gene TRBV7-2; D remains unclear. Germline V gene data show CDR1 as SGHTA and CDR2 as FQGNSA. The V end was cut by 0 bases, the J end by 5 bases, with 11 bases between. This CDR3 contains 15 residues. The CDR3 loop is CASSLAPSVNNEQFF. In DNA, the CDR3 is TGTGCCAGCAGCTTAGCGCCGTCAGTTAACAATGAGCAGTTCTTC.

The chain recombines TRBV7-9 with TRBJ1-6; the match to TRBD1 covers 8 bases. With V trimmed by 4 bases and J by 9 bases, 11 bases remained unmatched. The CDR3 loop spans 16 amino acids. Germline CDR1 and CDR2: SEHNR and FQNEAQ (reference sequence). The CDR3 is CASSSGGPGTGSPLHF. The CDR3 nucleotides read TGTGCCAGCAGCTCCGGCGGGCCAGGGACAGGTTCACCCCTCCACTTT.

The rearrangement joins TRBV5-4 to TRBJ1-2; tentatively, D is TRBD1 (6 bases). CDR1 and CDR2 (germline): SGHNT, YYREEE (reference sequence). CDR3 length: 14 amino acids. V was shortened by 3 bases and J by 2 bases, with 11 bases between the two germline ends. The CDR3: CASSSHRVNYGYTF. The CDR3 bases are TGTGCCAGCAGCTCCCACAGGGTCAACTATGGCTACACCTTC. The full variable domain, in which reference TRBV5-4 and TRBJ1-2 provide the parts outside the CDR3, is ETGVTQSPTHLIKTRGQQVTLRCSSQSGHNTVSWYQQALGQGPQFIFQYYREEENGRGNFPPRFSGLQFPNYSSELNVNALELDDSALYLCASSSHRVNYGYTFGSGTRLTVV.

The rearrangement links TRBV5-1 to TRBJ1-5; D is ambiguous. This CDR3 comprises 13 residues. V was shortened by 4 bases and J by 4 bases, with 9 bases between the two germline ends. CDR1 SGHRS and CDR2 YFSETQ come from the germline V gene. Here the CDR3 reads CASSTEGNQPQHF. CDR3 DNA sequence: TGCGCCAGCAGCACCGAGGGTAATCAGCCCCAGCATTTT.

This clone occurred once. CDR3 sequence reads: CSASLSGDQPQHF. CDR3 coding DNA: TGCAGTGCTAGTTTGTCGGGGGATCAGCCCCAGCATTTT. The chain has TRBV20-1 and TRBJ1-5; perhaps TRBD1 as D (5 bases). Germline lookup yields CDR1 DFQATT and CDR2 SNEGSKA (reference sequence). This CDR3 has 13 residues. V dropped 3 bases and J dropped 5 bases, with 11 bases sitting between them.

The chain recombines TRBV19 with TRBJ2-1; the D is unclear. CDR1 LNHDA and CDR2 SQIVND come from the germline V gene (reference sequence). With 5 bases removed from V and 6 bases from J, the gap between germline ends came to 11 bases. This CDR3 region has 13 residues. The CDR3 region has the DNA TGTGCCAGTAGTCCCCGACCGACCAATGAGCAGTTCTTC. Encoded protein: CASSPRPTNEQFF. Full variable domain (missing parts from reference TRBV19 and TRBJ2-1): DGGITQSPKYLFRKEGQNVTLSCEQNLNHDAMYWYRQDPGQGLRLIYYSQIVNDFQKGDIAEGYSVSREKKESFPLTVTSAQKNPTAFYLCASSPRPTNEQFFGPGTRLTVL.

V is TRBV9 and J is TRBJ2-1, with 9 bases identical to TRBD2. The CDR3 is 17 amino acids. V dropped 0 bases and J dropped 8; count of bases not matched to a gene: 12. CDR1 and CDR2 from the germline V gene are SGDLS and YYNGEE. CDR3: CASSVGGGASGEDEQFF. The CDR3 DNA follows: TGTGCCAGCAGCGTAGGGGGCGGGGCTAGCGGGGAGGATGAGCAGTTCTTC.

The genes are TRBV14 and TRBJ2-7, with D hard to call. The V end was cut by 3 bases, the J end by 0 bases, with 3 bases between. Germline loops: CDR1 SGHDN, CDR2 FVKESK. The CDR3 covers 12 residues. CDR3 in amino acids: CASSHSSYEQYF. DNA for the CDR3: TGTGCCAGCAGCCACAGCTCCTACGAGCAGTACTTC.

The genes are TRBV7-2 and TRBJ1-3, with D possibly matching TRBD1 (5 bases). Trimming took off 2 bases at V and 0 bases at J, with 14 bases between the two ends. This CDR3 has 17 residues. Germline lookup yields CDR1 SGHTA and CDR2 FQGNSA. CDR3: CASSLYLAGSSGNTIYF. The CDR3 DNA follows: TGTGCCAGCAGCTTATATCTCGCAGGGAGCTCTGGAAACACCATATATTTT.

This chain uses TRBV9 with TRBJ2-7; tentatively, D is TRBD2 (7 bases). From germline, CDR1 is SGDLS and CDR2 YYNGEE. Trimming removed 4 bases from V and 0 bases from J, with 14 bases in between. The CDR3 spans 15 residues. The CDR3 DNA is TGTGCCAGCAGCACGGGTGGGGGGGCCTCCTACGAGCAGTACTTC. Translated, it gives CASSTGGGASYEQYF. Supplemented by reference TRBV9 and TRBJ2-7, the full variable domain reads DSGVTQTPKHLITATGQRVTLRCSPRSGDLSVYWYQQSLDQGLQFLIQYYNGEERAKGNILERFSAQQFPDLHSELNLSSLELGDSALYFCASSTGGGASYEQYFGPGTRLTVT.

This clone has just one count. The chain combines TRBV28 with TRBJ1-4, with 7 bases fitting TRBD1. This CDR3 has 17 residues. With 4 bases clipped from V and 0 bases from J, the junction kept 8 bases outside the gene matches. Germline V gives CDR1 MDHEN, CDR2 SYDVKM. CDR3 coding DNA: TGTGCCAGCAGTTCCTTAACAGGGGCGGCAACTAATGAAAAACTGTTTTTT. Amino acid sequence: CASSSLTGAATNEKLFF.

This chain joins TRBV3-1 (or the pseudogene TRBV3-2) and TRBJ1-2, with D uncertain. The CDR3 loop spans 16 amino acids. Germline assignment: CDR1 LGHDT and CDR2 YNNKEL (reference sequence). Trimming took 0 bases from V and 4 from J, leaving 15 bases between them. CDR3 in DNA: TGTGCCAGCAGCCAAGACCGCCCTCGGCCACCCTATGGCTACACCTTC. It encodes CASSQDRPRPPYGYTF.

The CDR3 region is CASSEDYTEAFF. The CDR3 DNA sequence: TGTGCCAGCAGTGAGGATTATACTGAAGCTTTCTTT. The chain employs TRBV2 and TRBJ1-1; D unresolved. CDR1 is SNHLY, CDR2 FYNNEI, per germline. There are 12 residues in the CDR3. Trimming cost V 3 bases and J 5 bases, with 7 bases left between them.

V is TRBV6-2 or TRBV6-3 and J is TRBJ2-1, with 14 bases identical to TRBD2. The germline gives CDR1 MNHEY, CDR2 SVGEGT. Unmatched junction bases numbered 2, after V lost 0 bases and J lost 7 bases. The CDR3 sequence is 16 residues long. The CDR3, as DNA: TGTGCCAGCAGTTACTCGACTAGCGGGGGGGTTAATGAGCAGTTCTTC. Translation: CASSYSTSGGVNEQFF.

The chain uses TRBV29-1 and TRBJ2-3; weak D call: TRBD2 (5 bases). CDR3 length: 15 residues. V was trimmed by 4 bases and J by 4 bases, leaving 18 bases between them. Germline V gene data show CDR1 as SQVTM and CDR2 as ANQGSEA. The CDR3 loop reads CSVGGSWHGADTQYF. The CDR3 DNA sequence: TGCAGCGTTGGGGGTAGCTGGCACGGGGCAGATACGCAGTATTTT.

The chain is built from TRBV10-2 and TRBJ1-5; D is perhaps TRBD1 (6 bases). From germline, CDR1 is WSHSY and CDR2 SAAADI. With 4 bases removed from V and 3 bases from J, the gap between germline ends came to 16 bases. The CDR3 sequence is 16 residues long. CDR3 sequence (DNA): TGCGCCAGCAGTGGGTCGAAAGGACAGATCAATCAGCCCCAGCATTTT. Encoded protein: CASSGSKGQINQPQHF.

V is TRBV2 and J is TRBJ1-6; TRBD1 is a possible D gene (6 bases). CDR1 SNHLY and CDR2 FYNNEI come from the germline V gene. V was clipped by 7 bases and J by 8 bases, with 12 bases between them. This CDR3 has 13 residues. CDR3 residues: CASNGAGDSPLHF. CDR3 in DNA: TGTGCCAGCAACGGGGCAGGGGATTCACCCCTCCACTTT.

CDR3 in amino acids: CASSVSGDTQYF. CDR3 sequence (DNA): TGTGCCAGCAGCGTTAGCGGAGATACGCAGTATTTT. This rearrangement joins TRBV7-2 to TRBJ2-3, with D perhaps TRBD2 (6 bases). This CDR3 comprises 12 residues. V shed 5 bases and J shed 5 bases, with 8 bases lying between them. Per the germline V gene, CDR1 is SGHTA and CDR2 is FQGNSA.